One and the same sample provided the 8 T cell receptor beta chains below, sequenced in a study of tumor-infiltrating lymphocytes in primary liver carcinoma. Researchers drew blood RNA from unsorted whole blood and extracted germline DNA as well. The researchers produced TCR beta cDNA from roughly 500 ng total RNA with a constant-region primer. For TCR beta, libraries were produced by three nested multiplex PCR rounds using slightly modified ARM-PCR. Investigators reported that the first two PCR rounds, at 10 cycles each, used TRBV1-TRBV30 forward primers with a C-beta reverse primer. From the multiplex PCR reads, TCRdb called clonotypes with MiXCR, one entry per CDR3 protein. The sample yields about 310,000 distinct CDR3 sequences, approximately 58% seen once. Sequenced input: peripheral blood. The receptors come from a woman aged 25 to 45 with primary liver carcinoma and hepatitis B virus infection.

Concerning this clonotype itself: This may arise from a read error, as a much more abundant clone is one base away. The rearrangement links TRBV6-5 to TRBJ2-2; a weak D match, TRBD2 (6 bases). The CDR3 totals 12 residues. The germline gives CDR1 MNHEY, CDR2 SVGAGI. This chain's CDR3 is CACSRGTGELFF. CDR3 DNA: TGTGCCTGCAGTCGGGGGACCGGGGAGCTGTTTTTT.

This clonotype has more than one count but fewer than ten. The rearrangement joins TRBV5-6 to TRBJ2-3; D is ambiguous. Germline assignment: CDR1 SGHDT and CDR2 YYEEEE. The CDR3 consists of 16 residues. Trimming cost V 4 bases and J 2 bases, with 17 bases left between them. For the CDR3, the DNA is TGTGCCAGCAGCGCCCGACTGGGTTGGAACACAGATACGCAGTATTTT. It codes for CASSARLGWNTDTQYF.

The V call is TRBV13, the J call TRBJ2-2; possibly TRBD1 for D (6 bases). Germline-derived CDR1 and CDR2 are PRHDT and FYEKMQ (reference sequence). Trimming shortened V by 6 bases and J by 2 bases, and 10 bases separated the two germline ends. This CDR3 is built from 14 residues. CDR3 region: CASRQGFNTGELFF. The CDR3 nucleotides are TGTGCCAGCAGACAGGGTTTCAACACCGGGGAGCTGTTTTTT.

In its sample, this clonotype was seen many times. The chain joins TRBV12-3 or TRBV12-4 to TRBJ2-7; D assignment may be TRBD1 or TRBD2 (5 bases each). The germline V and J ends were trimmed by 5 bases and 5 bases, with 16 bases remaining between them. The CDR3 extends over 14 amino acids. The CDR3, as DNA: TGTGCCAGCAGTCCTCCGGGGCCCGAGCACGAGCAGTACTTC. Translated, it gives CASSPPGPEHEQYF.

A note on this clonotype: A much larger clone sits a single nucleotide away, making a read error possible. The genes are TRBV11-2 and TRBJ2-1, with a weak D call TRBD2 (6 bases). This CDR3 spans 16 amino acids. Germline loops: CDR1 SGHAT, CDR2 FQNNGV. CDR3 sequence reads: CTSSLEFTSSYNVQFF. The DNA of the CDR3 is TGTACCAGCAGCTTAGAGTTCACTAGCAGCTACAATGTGCAGTTCTTC.

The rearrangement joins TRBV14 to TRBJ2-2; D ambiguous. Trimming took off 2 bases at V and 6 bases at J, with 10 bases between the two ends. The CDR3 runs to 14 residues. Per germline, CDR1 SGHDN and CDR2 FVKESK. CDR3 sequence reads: CASSQHRTPGELFF. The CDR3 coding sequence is TGTGCCAGCAGCCAACATAGAACCCCCGGGGAGCTGTTTTTT.

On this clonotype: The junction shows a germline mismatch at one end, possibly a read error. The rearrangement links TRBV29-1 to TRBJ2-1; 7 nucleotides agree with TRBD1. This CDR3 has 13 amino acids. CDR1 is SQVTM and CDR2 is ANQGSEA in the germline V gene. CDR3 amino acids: CSVRDSSYDEQFF. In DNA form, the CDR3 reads TGCAGCGTTAGGGACAGCTCCTACGATGAGCAGTTTTTC.

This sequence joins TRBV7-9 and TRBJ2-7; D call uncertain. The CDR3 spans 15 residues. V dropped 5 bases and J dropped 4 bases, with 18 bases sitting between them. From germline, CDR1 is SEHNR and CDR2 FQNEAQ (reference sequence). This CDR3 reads CASSPTSDKLYEQYF. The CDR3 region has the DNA TGTGCCAGCAGCCCCACATCAGACAAGCTATACGAGCAGTACTTC.